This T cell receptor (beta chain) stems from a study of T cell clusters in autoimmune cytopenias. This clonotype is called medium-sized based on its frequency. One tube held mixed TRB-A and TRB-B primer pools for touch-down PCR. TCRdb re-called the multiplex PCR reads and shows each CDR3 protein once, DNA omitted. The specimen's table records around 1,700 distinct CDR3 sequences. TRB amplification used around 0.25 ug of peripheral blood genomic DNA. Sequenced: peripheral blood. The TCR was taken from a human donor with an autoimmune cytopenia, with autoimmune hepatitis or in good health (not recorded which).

Here the CDR3 reads CSVEGLNTGELFF. This sequence joins TRBV29-1 and TRBJ2-2. The V gene's germline CDR1 is SQVTM and CDR2 ANQGSEA. The CDR3 contains 13 residues.